This entry lists 12 T cell receptor gamma chains sequenced from one sample in a study of intestinal T cells in coeliac disease. TRG repertoires were amplified with LymphoTrack primers from 150 to 250 ng of biopsy DNA. TCRdb re-identified clones in the multiplex PCR reads via CATT. This table holds 450 to 750 gamma-chain clones, about 53% found once. For each case, the template was genomic DNA from ten roughly 5-µm formalin-fixed paraffin-embedded scrolls. The specimen was a duodenal biopsy. These receptors were collected from a human donor with celiac disease.

Regarding this clone: Within the sample, other DNA sequences also encode this same CDR3. The J gene is TRGJP2, the V gene TRGV8. Germline CDR1 VENAVY, CDR2 YDSYNSRV. CDR3 length: 17 amino acids. The chain's CDR3 is CAPGKWAVVGSDWIKTF. The DNA for the CDR3 is TGTGCACCTGGGAAATGGGCTGTAGTGGGTAGTGATTGGATCAAGACGTTT.

The V and J genes are TRGV11 and TRGJ1 or TRGJ2. TRGV11 has ORF status, its function being uncertain. V lost 3 bases, J lost 0 bases, and 11 bases stayed unmatched. The CDR3 length is 17 residues. CDR3 nucleotide sequence: TGTGCCTGCTGGATTAGGAAACGACCCCCGAATTATTATAAGAAACTCTTT. It yields the protein CACWIRKRPPNYYKKLF.

This chain links TRGV4 with TRGJ1 or TRGJ2. CDR1 and CDR2 from the germline V gene are EGSTGY and YDSYTSSV. The junction had 12 bases not matched to a gene; V was cut back by 5 bases and J by 2 bases. This CDR3 comprises 15 residues. Here the CDR3 reads CATWGWPSYYYKKLF. In nucleotides, the CDR3 is TGTGCCACCTGGGGATGGCCCTCCTATTATTATAAGAAACTCTTT.

The gene calls are TRGV5 and TRGJ1 or TRGJ2. The germline gives CDR1 VINAFY, CDR2 YDVSNSKD. The CDR3 runs to 11 residues. V was pared by 6 bases and J by 3 bases, with 2 bases of the junction left unmatched. CDR3 DNA sequence: TGTGCCACCTGGAGTTATTATAAGAAACTCTTT. Its protein product is CATWSYYKKLF.

By proportion, this clone is large. Other DNA sequences from this sample encode an identical CDR3 as well. J is TRGJP2 and V is TRGV2. Per germline, CDR1 EGSNGY and CDR2 YDSYNSKV. The CDR3 sequence is 18 residues long. Losses at the gene ends were 1 base for V and 8 bases for J; bases not matched to a gene: 19. Here the CDR3 DNA reads TGTGCCACCTGGGACGGTAAGGTGGGGGGGAGATTGGATTGGATCAAGACGTTT. It codes for CATWDGKVGGRLDWIKTF.

This chain uses TRGV10 with TRGJ1 or TRGJ2. TRGV10 belongs to the ORF category, with a function that is uncertain. The CDR3 consists of 15 residues. Trimming removed 8 bases from V and 3 bases from J; junction bases left unmatched: 14. The CDR3 sequence is CAAWDYKTTYYKKLF. As DNA, the CDR3 is TGTGCTGCGTGGGATTATAAGACGACTTATTATAAGAAACTCTTT.

This clone was found a few times. This sequence joins TRGV3 and TRGJ1 or TRGJ2. The CDR3 runs 14 residues. V was clipped by 0 bases and J by 6 bases; unmatched bases: 8. From germline, CDR1 is VTNTFY and CDR2 YDVSTARD (reference sequence). The DNA for the CDR3 is TGTGCCACCTGGGACAGGCAGGGTTTTTATAAGAAACTCTTT. Its translation: CATWDRQGFYKKLF.

This clone was seen only a few times. DNA of the CDR3: TGTGCTGCGTGGGATGGGCCGGGGTACACTGGTTGGTTCAAGATATTT. This gives the protein CAAWDGPGYTGWFKIF. The J gene is TRGJP1, the V gene TRGV10. TRGV10 is given ORF status, its function remaining uncertain. The V and J ends lost 8 bases and 4 bases, in that order; junction bases with no gene match: 14. There are 16 residues in the CDR3.

This clone was seen more than once but under ten times. A much larger clone lies a single base off, so this may be a read error. CDR3 DNA: TGTGCTGCGTGGGGTAAGAAACTCTTT. Amino acid sequence: CAAWGKKLF. V gene TRGV10 combines with J gene TRGJ1 or TRGJ2. TRGV10 is annotated as an ORF whose role is uncertain. The CDR3 is 9 amino acids. J lost 9 bases, V lost 8 bases, and 2 bases had no gene match.

The chain combines TRGV9 with TRGJ1 or TRGJ2. V dropped 6 bases and J dropped 6; count of bases not matched to a gene: 11. The length of the CDR3 is 13 residues. From germline, CDR1 is GITISATS and CDR2 ISYDGTV (reference sequence). As DNA, the CDR3 is TGTGCCTTGTGGAGGTGCTTTTGTTATAAGAAACTCTTT. Protein: CALWRCFCYKKLF.

This clone appeared a few times. V and J are TRGV10 and TRGJ1 or TRGJ2. Being an ORF, TRGV10 has a function that is uncertain. This CDR3 has 11 residues. The junction had 9 bases not matched to a gene; V was cut back by 8 bases and J by 10 bases. The CDR3 loop is CAAWVTWKKLF. In DNA form, the CDR3 reads TGTGCTGCGTGGGTAACCTGGAAGAAACTCTTT.

This sequence joins TRGV3 and TRGJ1 or TRGJ2. This CDR3 comprises 15 residues. J lost 0 bases, V lost 5 bases, and 10 bases had no gene match. From germline, CDR1 is VTNTFY and CDR2 YDVSTARD (reference sequence). The CDR3 bases are TGTGCCACCTGGGCCCATCAACCGAATTATTATAAGAAACTCTTT. Its protein product is CATWAHQPNYYKKLF.